Reported below is one T cell receptor beta chain. The target antigen is unknown. The CDR3 contains 16 residues. Germline trimming cut 4 bases from V and 3 bases from J; bases unmatched to any gene: 2. Germline assignment: CDR1 SGHAT and CDR2 FQNNGV. This sample is drawn from a study of beta chain features in type 1 diabetes. Every bit of the isolated RNA underwent reverse transcription, so sequencing read expressed TCRB transcripts. TCRdb's table, derived via immunoSEQ multiplex PCR, lists solely in-frame clones and lacks some. This table holds 310,000 or so clones, around 16% found once. Broader study findings: Equally in patients and controls, PCR might preferentially amplify shorter templates. TCRB CDR3 length was moderately but significantly reduced in all four CD4+ subsets of Type 1 diabetes patients.

V and J are TRBV11-2 and TRBJ2-3, with 15 bases aligning to TRBD2. The sequence derives from a man aged 18 to 29 with type 1 diabetes. Sequenced sample: naive CD4+ T cells from blood. In nucleotides, the CDR3 is TGTGCCAGCAGCTGGGGACTAGCGGGGGGAACAGATACGCAGTATTTT. Translated: CASSWGLAGGTDTQYF.